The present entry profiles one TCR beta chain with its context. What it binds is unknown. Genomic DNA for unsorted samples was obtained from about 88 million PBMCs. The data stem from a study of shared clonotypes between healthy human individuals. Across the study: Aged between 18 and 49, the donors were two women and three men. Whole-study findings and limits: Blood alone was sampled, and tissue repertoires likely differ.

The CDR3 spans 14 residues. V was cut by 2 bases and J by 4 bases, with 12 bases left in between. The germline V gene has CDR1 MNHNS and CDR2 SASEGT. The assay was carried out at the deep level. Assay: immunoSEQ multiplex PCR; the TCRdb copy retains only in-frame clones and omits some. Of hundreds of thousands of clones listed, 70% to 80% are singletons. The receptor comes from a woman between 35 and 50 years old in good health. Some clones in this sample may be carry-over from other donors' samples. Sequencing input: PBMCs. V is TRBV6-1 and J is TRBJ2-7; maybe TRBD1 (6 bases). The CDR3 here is CASSETGFGYEQYF. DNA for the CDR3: TGTGCCAGCAGTGAAACAGGGTTCGGTTACGAGCAGTACTTC.